This T cell receptor (beta chain) was identified during a study of graft-versus-host responses after intestinal transplantation. Background on the study: Every recipient had anti-thymocyte globulin induction and approximately 3 years of tacrolimus plus steroids.

As concerns this clone: Its specificity is unknown.

CDR3 size: 16 residues. The V end was cut by 4 bases, the J end by 3 bases, with 19 bases between. Germline-derived CDR1 and CDR2 are SGHKS and YYEKEE (reference sequence). The data were produced by immunoSEQ multiplex PCR, yet TCRdb's version contains in-frame clones alone and is incomplete. Here the sample spans over 65,000 clones, about nine tenths being singletons. Broader study findings: Ileal or blood samples showed some GvH clones first, and such clones were also found in recipient marrow.

Sequenced material: unstimulated CD4+ T cells sorted from spleen or lymph node cells, taken before intestinal transplant. The J gene is TRBJ1-1, the V gene TRBV5-5; unclear D gene. This clonotype was sampled from a human donor who received an intestinal transplant. The CDR3 region has the DNA TGTGCCAGCAGCCCGAACCCGACACCTACGGACACTGAAGCTTTCTTT. Translated: CASSPNPTPTDTEAFF.